The 26 T cell receptor beta chains listed next were all sequenced from one sample in a study of cytomegalovirus exposure and HLA in healthy donors. Primers for the PCR totalled 60 Vbeta and 13 Jbeta. Sequencing was performed with immunoSEQ multiplex PCR; in TCRdb, only in-frame clones are kept and a portion is missing. The sample has over 150,000 clones, around 75% seen once. The sample taken for sequencing was PBMCs. All receptors come from a woman in her twenties or thirties in good health and CMV-seropositive.

CDR3 protein: CASSSWGLAGERLVNEQFF. CDR3 coding DNA: TGCGCCAGCAGCTCCTGGGGACTAGCGGGAGAGAGGTTAGTCAATGAGCAGTTCTTC. This chain links TRBV5-1 with TRBJ2-1; the match to TRBD2 covers 14 bases. The CDR3 loop spans 19 amino acids. The V gene end was trimmed by 3 bases and the J gene end by 6 bases; junction bases not matched to a gene: 14. From germline, CDR1 is SGHRS and CDR2 YFSETQ.

This rearrangement joins TRBV30 to TRBJ2-7; 10 nucleotides match TRBD1. The germline V gene has CDR1 GTSNPN and CDR2 SVGIG (reference sequence). The CDR3 spans 13 residues. V lost 4 bases and J lost 4; bases outside the gene matches: 4. The CDR3 spells CAWIGQGEYEQYF. The CDR3 DNA reads TGTGCCTGGATAGGACAGGGGGAATACGAGCAGTACTTC.

The chain combines TRBV27 with TRBJ1-5; 8 bases are shared with TRBD1. V trimming: 5 bases; J trimming: 8 bases; junction bases outside the gene matches: 11. Germline assignment: CDR1 MNHEY and CDR2 SMNVEV (reference sequence). The CDR3 runs to 15 residues. CDR3 protein: CASSPTDRELKPQHF. As DNA, the CDR3 is TGTGCCAGCAGTCCTACGGACAGGGAGTTGAAGCCCCAGCATTTT.

V and J are TRBV5-6 and TRBJ1-5, with 8 bases aligning to TRBD1. There are 16 residues in the CDR3. The J segment lost 0 bases and the V segment lost 7 bases, leaving 9 bases of the junction unmatched. Germline lookup yields CDR1 SGHDT and CDR2 YYEEEE. The CDR3 bases are TGTGCCAGCTCTATGTCAGGGGGCTATAGCAATCAGCCCCAGCATTTT. It encodes CASSMSGGYSNQPQHF. Using reference TRBV5-6 and TRBJ1-5 for the parts outside the CDR3, the full variable domain is DAGVTQSPTHLIKTRGQQVTLRCSPKSGHDTVSWYQQALGQGPQFIFQYYEEEERQRGNFPDRFSGHQFPNYSSELNVNALLLGDSALYLCASSMSGGYSNQPQHFGDGTRLSIL.

This clone occurred once. The V and J genes are TRBV25-1 and TRBJ2-4; possible D gene TRBD2, 5 bases. Trimming took off 3 bases at V and 5 bases at J, with 17 bases between the two ends. The CDR3 has 16 amino acids. Germline V gene sequence: CDR1 MGHDK, CDR2 SYGVNS. CDR3 protein: CASSDREKGKENIQYF. CDR3 sequence (DNA): TGTGCCAGCAGTGACCGGGAAAAGGGAAAGGAAAACATTCAGTACTTC.

This clone was counted a few times. The V gene is TRBV5-1, the J gene TRBJ1-5, with TRBD1 matching over 9 bases. With 3 bases clipped from V and 3 bases from J, the junction kept 4 bases outside the gene matches. The germline V gene encodes CDR1 SGHRS and CDR2 YFSETQ. This CDR3 has 15 amino acids. The CDR3 is CASSWGQGSNQPQHF. CDR3 in DNA: TGCGCCAGCAGCTGGGGACAGGGTTCCAATCAGCCCCAGCATTTT. Full variable domain (missing parts from reference TRBV5-1 and TRBJ1-5): KAGVTQTPRYLIKTRGQQVTLSCSPISGHRSVSWYQQTPGQGLQFLFEYFSETQRNKGNFPGRFSGRQFSNSRSEMNVSTLELGDSALYLCASSWGQGSNQPQHFGDGTRLSIL.

The chain employs TRBV19 and TRBJ2-5, with D maybe TRBD2 (6 bases). V lost 4 bases and J 7 bases, leaving 19 bases between the germline ends. This CDR3 is 15 amino acids long. Germline V gene lookup returns CDR1 LNHDA and CDR2 SQIVND (reference sequence). The CDR3 bases are TGTGCCAGTAGTACCCTCGGGGGACTCCCTGGGACCCAGTACTTC. Residues: CASSTLGGLPGTQYF.

This clone showed up just a few times. The J gene is TRBJ1-1, the V gene TRBV5-1; weak D call: TRBD1 (5 bases). Germline CDR1 SGHRS, CDR2 YFSETQ. This CDR3 comprises 14 residues. Between the trimmed V and J ends, which lost 4 bases and 8 bases, there was a span of 18 bases. DNA for the CDR3: TGCGCCAGCAGCGGAGGGACTTACGATTTCGAAGCTTTCTTT. It yields the protein CASSGGTYDFEAFF.

This chain links TRBV28 with TRBJ2-7, with 13 bases fitting TRBD2. This CDR3 spans 15 amino acids. With V trimmed by 5 bases and J by 7 bases, 8 bases remained unmatched. CDR1 MDHEN and CDR2 SYDVKM come from the germline V gene. The CDR3 bases are TGTGCCAGCAGTCCGACGACTAGCGGGAGGATGGAGCAGTACTTC. It yields the protein CASSPTTSGRMEQYF.

The gene calls are TRBV6-5 and TRBJ2-7; D is possibly TRBD1 (5 bases). The germline V gene has CDR1 MNHEY and CDR2 SVGAGI. Trimming removed 6 bases from V and 6 bases from J, with 18 bases in between. This CDR3 has 14 amino acids. The CDR3 protein is CASRRDSQGFEQYF. For the CDR3, the DNA is TGTGCCAGCAGGCGAGACAGTCAAGGGTTCGAGCAGTACTTC.

The chain has TRBV2 and TRBJ2-1; tentatively, D is TRBD2 (5 bases). The CDR3 consists of 15 residues. Germline V gene lookup returns CDR1 SNHLY and CDR2 FYNNEI. V lost 6 bases and J 9 bases, leaving 21 bases between the germline ends. In DNA form, the CDR3 reads TGTGCCAGCAGCCCTTTGGACTTTTTGCTAGGTGAGCAGTTCTTC. Its protein is CASSPLDFLLGEQFF.

This chain connects TRBV2 to TRBJ1-1, with 8 bases lining up with TRBD1. The CDR3 totals 12 residues. With 5 bases clipped from V and 5 bases from J, the junction kept 1 base outside the gene matches. Germline V gives CDR1 SNHLY, CDR2 FYNNEI. In DNA form, the CDR3 reads TGTGCCAGCAGTAGACAGGGGACTGAAGCTTTCTTT. This codes for CASSRQGTEAFF.

V usage is TRBV23-1 and J usage is TRBJ2-7; TRBD2 matches at 7 bases. TRBV23-1 is labeled an ORF, and its function is uncertain. The CDR3 is 17 amino acids. V lost 2 bases to trimming and J lost 0 bases; unmatched junction nucleotides: 10. In nucleotides, the CDR3 is TGCGCCAGCAGTCAACGGGTTGGCGGGAGCCTCTCCTACGAGCAGTACTTC. It translates to CASSQRVGGSLSYEQYF.

This chain links TRBV5-1 with TRBJ2-1; D perhaps matches TRBD1 (6 bases). Between the trimmed V and J ends, which lost 4 bases and 6 bases, there was a span of 14 bases. Germline values: CDR1 SGHRS, CDR2 YFSETQ. CDR3 length: 14 amino acids. CDR3 in amino acids: CASSPRPQGNEQFF. The CDR3 DNA reads as TGCGCCAGCAGCCCAAGGCCACAGGGCAATGAGCAGTTCTTC.

As for this clone: Other DNA sequences in the same sample also yield this CDR3. This chain connects TRBV27 to TRBJ1-1; the D is unclear. With 5 bases removed from V and 2 bases from J, the gap between germline ends came to 9 bases. CDR3 length equals 13 residues. The germline CDR1 and CDR2 sequences are MNHEY and SMNVEV (reference sequence). CDR3 region: CASSPTANTEAFF. The CDR3 DNA is TGTGCCAGCAGTCCCACAGCAAACACTGAAGCTTTCTTT.

The V gene is TRBV19, the J gene TRBJ2-7; TRBD1 matches 10 bases. V lost 6 bases, J lost 5 bases, and 4 bases stayed unmatched. The CDR3 runs 13 residues. Germline values: CDR1 LNHDA, CDR2 SQIVND (reference sequence). The CDR3, as DNA: TGTGCCAGTAGGGGACAGGGGATCCACGAGCAGTACTTC. It yields the protein CASRGQGIHEQYF.

A few counts support this clone. The V and J genes are TRBV27 and TRBJ2-4; possibly TRBD2 for D (6 bases). With 6 bases removed from V and 3 bases from J, the gap between germline ends came to 9 bases. The CDR3 spans 13 residues. In germline, CDR1 is MNHEY, CDR2 SMNVEV (reference sequence). The CDR3 sequence: CASRGLLKNIQYF. The CDR3 DNA sequence: TGTGCCAGCAGGGGACTTCTCAAAAACATTCAGTACTTC.

This clone was seen a few times. This rearrangement joins TRBV5-1 to TRBJ2-7; TRBD1 agrees at 11 bases. The CDR3 consists of 16 residues. V was clipped by 1 base and J by 5 bases; unmatched bases: 8. Germline V gene data show CDR1 as SGHRS and CDR2 as YFSETQ. CDR3 coding DNA: TGCGCCAGCAGCTTGATTTCCGGGACAGGGGGAGACGAGCAGTACTTC. It codes for CASSLISGTGGDEQYF. The whole variable domain, filled in from reference TRBV5-1 and TRBJ2-7, reads KAGVTQTPRYLIKTRGQQVTLSCSPISGHRSVSWYQQTPGQGLQFLFEYFSETQRNKGNFPGRFSGRQFSNSRSEMNVSTLELGDSALYLCASSLISGTGGDEQYFGPGTRLTVT.

Concerning this clone: The same CDR3 arises from other DNA sequences in this sample as well. The chain uses TRBV5-1 and TRBJ2-1; 7 bases align to TRBD1. With V trimmed by 0 bases and J by 7 bases, 7 bases remained unmatched. The CDR3 covers 15 residues. Germline CDR1 and CDR2: SGHRS and YFSETQ. The DNA of the CDR3 is TGCGCCAGCAGCTTGGGAGACAGGGCCCTTAATGAGCAGTTCTTC. This translates into CASSLGDRALNEQFF.

This rearrangement joins TRBV5-4 to TRBJ2-7; TRBD1 matches at 9 bases. Looked up from germline, CDR1 is SGHNT and CDR2 is YYREEE (reference sequence). The CDR3 extends over 14 amino acids. Unmatched junction bases numbered 5, after V lost 3 bases and J lost 4 bases. The CDR3 DNA reads as TGTGCCAGCAGCTCCCGGACAGGGGAATACGAGCAGTACTTC. Protein product: CASSSRTGEYEQYF. The variable domain in full, with the rest retrieved from reference TRBV5-4 and TRBJ2-7, is ETGVTQSPTHLIKTRGQQVTLRCSSQSGHNTVSWYQQALGQGPQFIFQYYREEENGRGNFPPRFSGLQFPNYSSELNVNALELDDSALYLCASSSRTGEYEQYFGPGTRLTVT.

The chain recombines TRBV25-1 with TRBJ2-2; TRBD1 matches at 8 bases. The CDR3 consists of 16 residues. The germline CDR1 and CDR2 sequences are MGHDK and SYGVNS. The V and J ends lost 5 bases and 2 bases, in that order; junction bases with no gene match: 7. The CDR3 DNA reads as TGTGCCAGCAGTACACGACAGGGGCCTAACACCGGGGAGCTGTTTTTT. It translates to CASSTRQGPNTGELFF.

This chain links TRBV4-1 with TRBJ1-5; a possible D gene is TRBD1 (5 bases). CDR1 and CDR2 from the germline V gene are MGHRA and YSYEKL. With 3 bases removed from V and 0 bases from J, the gap between germline ends came to 15 bases. The CDR3 sequence is 17 residues long. CDR3 loop: CASSQEGAGYSNQPQHF. The CDR3 DNA is TGCGCCAGCAGCCAGGAAGGAGCAGGGTATAGCAATCAGCCCCAGCATTTT.

The chain recombines TRBV28 with TRBJ2-2; 8 bases align to TRBD2. This CDR3 contains 15 residues. Germline lookup yields CDR1 MDHEN and CDR2 SYDVKM. V lost 3 bases to trimming and J lost 7 bases; unmatched junction nucleotides: 7. The CDR3 nucleotides are TGTGCCAGCAGTTTGGGTAGCGGGGTACACGGGGAGCTGTTTTTT. Its protein product is CASSLGSGVHGELFF.

This clone came up a few times. An end of the junction differs from the germline gene, which may be a read error. The chain has TRBV7-9 and TRBJ1-1; D not certain. From germline, CDR1 is SEHNR and CDR2 FQNEAQ (reference sequence). The CDR3 extends over 17 amino acids. In DNA, the CDR3 is TGTTCCAGCAGCTTGGCCCGAGACTGGAACATGAACACTGAAGCTTTCTTT. It translates to CSSSLARDWNMNTEAFF.

The V gene is TRBV7-2, the J gene TRBJ2-5; 9 positions agree with TRBD2. Germline trimming cut 2 bases from V and 3 bases from J; bases unmatched to any gene: 4. The CDR3 consists of 15 residues. In germline, CDR1 is SGHTA, CDR2 FQGNSA. DNA of the CDR3: TGTGCCAGCAGCTTACTTTTAGCGGGAGAAGAGACCCAGTACTTC. The encoded protein is CASSLLLAGEETQYF.

The V call is TRBV27, the J call TRBJ2-5; 9 bases map to TRBD1. V lost 5 bases and J lost 7; bases outside the gene matches: 14. This CDR3 contains 16 residues. Germline V lookup: CDR1 MNHEY, CDR2 SMNVEV (reference sequence). CDR3 bases: TGTGCCAGCAGTAGACGACGGACAGGGGCGGAGGGGACCCAGTACTTC. Its translation: CASSRRRTGAEGTQYF.